This TCR beta chain came from a study of T cells in Graves' hyperthyroidism and ophthalmopathy. V lost 1 base, J lost 6 bases, and 3 bases stayed unmatched. The V gene's germline CDR1 is SQVTM and CDR2 ANQGSEA. The CDR3 totals 14 residues. Amplification of TCR beta CDR3 regions was performed using RNA transcripts as template. First-round RT-PCR targeting the TCR CDR3 was performed with the HTBI primer set. One entry per CDR3 protein results from TCRdb running MiXCR on the multiplex PCR reads. Among 350,000 to 400,000 distinct CDR3 sequences, about a fifth were seen once, and the ten largest hold about 4%. The sample holds many counts of this clonotype. The study left out patients who had uncontrolled infection, other autoimmune disease, pregnancy or lactation. Diagnosis relied on clinical symptoms, serum thyroxine and TRAb, thyroid ultrasound and orbital computed tomography.

This receptor was taken from a woman aged 18-29 years with Graves' hyperthyroidism. The sample consisted of blood. This sequence joins TRBV29-1 and TRBJ1-1, with 12 bases fitting TRBD1. The CDR3 is CSVEGGQGAAEAFF. CDR3 nucleotide sequence: TGCAGCGTTGAAGGGGGACAGGGGGCGGCTGAAGCTTTCTTT.